Listed here are 5 T cell receptor beta chains from one sample, sequenced in a study of PD-L1 blockade in urothelial cancer. TCRdb's table, derived via immunoSEQ multiplex PCR, lists solely in-frame clones and lacks some. In the table there are 55,000 to 85,000 clones, less than 90% of which are singletons. The starting material was PBMCs, obtained around atezolizumab (anti-PD-L1) treatment. The receptors here all came from a man in his 60s with urothelial cancer.

J is TRBJ1-6 and V is TRBV5-1; TRBD1 matches 8 bases. This CDR3 spans 16 amino acids. The V gene's germline CDR1 is SGHRS and CDR2 YFSETQ. The junction had 8 bases not matched to a gene; V was cut back by 2 bases and J by 7 bases. DNA of the CDR3: TGCGCCAGCAGCTTAATCGGACAGGGAGGCAATTCACCCCTCCACTTT. This encodes CASSLIGQGGNSPLHF.

The chain carries TRBV7-9 and TRBJ2-1; maybe TRBD1 (6 bases). CDR1 SEHNR and CDR2 FQNEAQ come from the germline V gene (reference sequence). This CDR3 has 17 residues. With 2 bases removed from V and 4 bases from J, the gap between germline ends came to 18 bases. CDR3 in DNA: TGTGCCAGCAGCTTATACGTTGGGACACAAAAATACAATGAGCAGTTCTTC. It encodes CASSLYVGTQKYNEQFF. The whole variable domain, remainder taken from reference TRBV7-9 and TRBJ2-1, is DTGVSQNPRHKITKRGQNVTFRCDPISEHNRLYWYRQTLGQGPEFLTYFQNEAQLEKSRLLSDRFSAERPKGSFSTLEIQRTEQGDSAMYLCASSLYVGTQKYNEQFFGPGTRLTVL.

The chain has TRBV29-1 and TRBJ2-3; the D gene is possibly TRBD2 (5 bases). Trimming took 4 bases from V and 0 from J, leaving 14 bases between them. The V gene's germline CDR1 is SQVTM and CDR2 ANQGSEA. The CDR3 consists of 15 residues. CDR3 sequence (DNA): TGCAGCGTTGCCGAGGGCGTGGGCAGCACAGATACGCAGTATTTT. As protein: CSVAEGVGSTDTQYF.

The chain combines TRBV6-5 with TRBJ1-1; 7 nucleotides agree with TRBD1. Germline assignment: CDR1 MNHEY and CDR2 SVGAGI. V was clipped by 10 bases and J by 0 bases; unmatched bases: 11. This CDR3 is 15 amino acids long. Written as DNA, the CDR3 is TGTGCCACTTCTGCAGAGGGGGCTGTGAACACTGAAGCTTTCTTT. Amino acids: CATSAEGAVNTEAFF.

The table lists this clone with a count of one. This chain links TRBV5-6 with TRBJ1-3; 8 bases match TRBD1. The CDR3 covers 15 residues. Per germline, CDR1 SGHDT and CDR2 YYEEEE. J was trimmed by 4 bases and V by 4 bases; bases with no gene match: 7. The CDR3 DNA is TGTGCCAGCAGCGTACGTCAGGGGGCCGGAAACACCATATATTTT. This encodes CASSVRQGAGNTIYF. The whole variable domain, remainder taken from reference TRBV5-6 and TRBJ1-3, is DAGVTQSPTHLIKTRGQQVTLRCSPKSGHDTVSWYQQALGQGPQFIFQYYEEEERQRGNFPDRFSGHQFPNYSSELNVNALLLGDSALYLCASSVRQGAGNTIYFGEGSWLTVV.